A single sample gave rise to the 3 T cell receptor beta chains below, sequenced in a study of post-analysis software for immune sequencing data. Researchers reported that TCR beta cDNA libraries carried unique molecular identifiers. From the PCR reads, TCRdb called clonotypes with MiXCR, one entry per CDR3 protein. Among 350,000 to 450,000 distinct CDR3 sequences listed, around 37% were seen once. Findings and limits, study-wide: Compared with controls, patients had more of roughly 5 TRBV segments, including TRBV5-6, TRBV5-1 and TRBV20-1.

What these receptors recognize is not known. Sequenced: blood. Source of these receptors: a girl aged 10 to 17 with multiple sclerosis.

V and J are TRBV7-2 and TRBJ2-7, with D uncertain. Germline V gene data show CDR1 as SGHTA and CDR2 as FQGNSA. The CDR3 runs 15 residues. The ends were cut back, 1 base at V and 1 base at J, with 11 bases in the middle. CDR3 DNA sequence: TGTGCCAGCAGCTTAGGGGTCGGGCCTTCCTACGAGCAGTACTTC. The encoded protein is CASSLGVGPSYEQYF.

In nucleotides, the CDR3 is TGTGCCAGCAGCCCTCGGACAGCCCTTTCCTACAATGAGCAGTTCTTC. Its protein is CASSPRTALSYNEQFF. The chain carries TRBV11-1 and TRBJ2-1; tentatively, D is TRBD1 (6 bases). This CDR3 has 16 amino acids. Trimming pared 5 bases from V and 1 base from J, leaving 15 bases between. CDR1 is SGHAT, CDR2 FQDESV, per germline (reference sequence). The full variable domain, completed using reference TRBV11-1 and TRBJ2-1, is EAEVAQSPRYKITEKSQAVAFWCDPISGHATLYWYRQILGQGPELLVQFQDESVVDDSQLPKDRFSAERLKGVDSTLKIQPAELGDSAMYLCASSPRTALSYNEQFFGPGTRLTVL.

The V call is TRBV3-1, the J call TRBJ2-3; weak D call: TRBD2 (5 bases). V gave up 1 base and J gave up 8 bases, with 19 bases separating them. Germline CDR1 is LGHDT and CDR2 is YNNKEL (reference sequence). This CDR3 region has 16 residues. The CDR3 sequence: CASSQGKAPRGRTQYF. For the CDR3, the DNA is TGTGCCAGCAGCCAAGGGAAAGCCCCACGGGGTCGTACGCAGTATTTT.